The next 25 T cell receptor beta chains were all read from a single sample in a study of cytomegalovirus exposure and HLA in healthy donors (dated by TCRdb to 2015 to 2018). The library was obtained by the immunoSEQ multiplex PCR assay. A mixture of 60 forward primers for TCR Vbeta segments and 13 reverse primers for TCR Jbeta segments was used in the multiplex PCR. Not all clones reach the TCRdb copy of this immuneACCESS table, which keeps in-frame sequences only. Checked studies attribute under half of the gap to unresolved V genes and leave the rest unexplained. Across this sample there are over 150,000 clones, with under 90% seen only once. The ten largest clones add up to around 4.5% of the sample. Sequenced input: PBMCs. The receptors derive from a man under 40 in good health and CMV-seronegative.

As regards this clone: An end of the junction does not agree with germline; a read error may underlie this. The rearrangement uses TRBV7-9 and TRBJ1-1, with 8 bases identical to TRBD1. Germline V gene lookup returns CDR1 SEHNR and CDR2 FQNEAQ (reference sequence). CDR3 length: 17 amino acids. In nucleotides, the CDR3 is TGTTCCAGCAGCTCCCCGCGGGGACAGGCGCTGAACACTGAAGCTTTCTTT. The encoded protein is CSSSSPRGQALNTEAFF. The variable domain in full, completed from reference TRBV7-9 and TRBJ1-1, reads DTGVSQNPRHKITKRGQNVTFRCDPISEHNRLYWYRQTLGQGPEFLTYFQNEAQLEKSRLLSDRFSAERPKGSFSTLEIQRTEQGDSAMYLCSSSSPRGQALNTEAFFGQGTRLTVV.

This clone appeared a single time. This sequence joins TRBV10-3 and TRBJ2-3; 11 nucleotides line up with TRBD2. CDR1 is ENHRY and CDR2 is SYGVKD in the germline V gene. The CDR3 is 14 amino acids. The trim removed 5 bases at V and 4 bases at J, leaving 2 bases unmatched. The CDR3 here is CAISLAGGSDTQYF. The CDR3 nucleotides are TGTGCCATCAGTTTAGCGGGAGGGTCAGATACGCAGTATTTT.

This sequence joins TRBV6-6 and TRBJ1-4, with D possibly matching TRBD1 (5 bases). The V end lost 5 bases, the J end lost 5 bases, and 15 bases lay between the germline ends. Germline loops: CDR1 MNHNY, CDR2 SVGAGI (reference sequence). The CDR3 contains 15 residues. The CDR3 DNA sequence: TGTGCCAGCAGTCCATCGACAGTGGACAATGAAAAACTGTTTTTT. It is translated as CASSPSTVDNEKLFF.

As concerns this clone: An end of the junction does not agree with germline; a read error may underlie this. The rearrangement joins TRBV29-1 to TRBJ2-5; unclear D gene. The CDR3 extends over 11 amino acids. Germline lookup yields CDR1 SQVTM and CDR2 ANQGSEA. The CDR3 DNA sequence: TGCAGCGCCATAAGCCAAGAGGCCCAGTACTTC. Its translation: CSAISQEAQYF.

This chain connects TRBV28 to TRBJ2-1; D unresolved. V was trimmed by 10 bases and J by 0 bases, leaving 25 bases between them. This CDR3 is 18 amino acids long. Germline assignment: CDR1 MDHEN and CDR2 SYDVKM. The CDR3 nucleotides are TGTGCCATCATACTTACTAATGTCGTAGGAAGCTCCTACAATGAGCAGTTCTTC. This translates into CAIILTNVVGSSYNEQFF.

The J gene is TRBJ2-5, the V gene TRBV4-1; no definite D call. The V gene lost 0 bases and the J gene lost 5 bases, with 10 bases spanning the gap. Germline values: CDR1 MGHRA, CDR2 YSYEKL. The CDR3 consists of 14 residues. CDR3 residues: CASSQEPVLETQYF. CDR3 DNA: TGCGCCAGCAGCCAAGAACCCGTACTGGAGACCCAGTACTTC.

The chain has TRBV25-1 and TRBJ2-7; 8 bases agree with TRBD1. V shed 5 bases, J shed 5 bases, and the junction held 8 bases outside the gene matches. CDR3 size: 14 residues. CDR1 MGHDK and CDR2 SYGVNS come from the germline V gene. The chain's CDR3 is CASSYSGQGHEQYF. CDR3 sequence (DNA): TGTGCCAGCAGTTACTCAGGACAGGGCCACGAGCAGTACTTC.

Here the CDR3 DNA reads TGTGCCAGCAGTTCGGATACCCAGGGAGGGGGCACTGAAGCTTTCTTT. This codes for CASSSDTQGGGTEAFF. V usage is TRBV6-5 and J usage is TRBJ1-1; D might be TRBD1 (6 bases). There are 16 residues in the CDR3. CDR1 MNHEY and CDR2 SVGAGI come from the germline V gene. Trimming took off 4 bases at V and 4 bases at J, with 19 bases between the two ends.

J is TRBJ1-1 and V is TRBV30, with D maybe TRBD1 (6 bases). Trimming removed 4 bases from V and 3 bases from J, with 6 bases in between. This CDR3 is built from 11 residues. From germline, CDR1 is GTSNPN and CDR2 SVGIG (reference sequence). DNA of the CDR3: TGTGCCTGGAAGGGGGACACTGAAGCTTTCTTT. Translating gives CAWKGDTEAFF.

This rearrangement joins TRBV19 to TRBJ1-2, with 7 bases fitting TRBD1. The germline CDR1 and CDR2 sequences are LNHDA and SQIVND (reference sequence). Trimming removed 5 bases from V and 2 bases from J; junction bases left unmatched: 8. This CDR3 comprises 15 residues. The CDR3 loop reads CASSPRTGFNYGYTF. CDR3 in DNA: TGTGCCAGTAGTCCTCGGACAGGATTCAACTATGGCTACACCTTC.

V and J are TRBV6-6 and TRBJ1-5; TRBD1 aligns across 7 bases. CDR3 length: 13 amino acids. V shed 5 bases and J 12 bases; nucleotides not matched to a gene: 10. Per germline, CDR1 MNHNY and CDR2 SVGAGI (reference sequence). CDR3 residues: CASSPADRPLQHF. Here the CDR3 DNA reads TGTGCCAGCAGTCCTGCGGACAGGCCTCTCCAGCATTTT.

The chain carries TRBV6-5 and TRBJ2-7, with TRBD1 matching over 7 bases. Germline V lookup: CDR1 MNHEY, CDR2 SVGAGI. Unmatched junction bases numbered 9, after V lost 4 bases and J lost 0 bases. The CDR3 covers 16 residues. DNA for the CDR3: TGTGCCAGCAGTTCTCTACGGGACAGCCGCTCCTACGAGCAGTACTTC. Amino acid sequence: CASSSLRDSRSYEQYF.

The gene calls are TRBV2 and TRBJ2-2; 7 bases fit TRBD1. This CDR3 spans 18 amino acids. V was pared by 6 bases and J by 3 bases, with 16 bases of the junction left unmatched. The germline V gene has CDR1 SNHLY and CDR2 FYNNEI. CDR3 DNA sequence: TGTGCCAGCAGCGAATTCCTTTTGACAGGGAAGTACACCGGGGAGCTGTTTTTT. Amino acids: CASSEFLLTGKYTGELFF. The full variable domain, with the rest looked up from reference TRBV2 and TRBJ2-2, is EPEVTQTPSHQVTQMGQEVILRCVPISNHLYFYWYRQILGQKVEFLVSFYNNEISEKSEIFDDQFSVERPDGSNFTLKIRSTKLEDSAMYFCASSEFLLTGKYTGELFFGEGSRLTVL.

The chain joins TRBV28 to TRBJ1-4; 9 nucleotides line up with TRBD1. V lost 3 bases, J lost 0 bases, and 5 bases stayed unmatched. The CDR3 has 17 amino acids. Germline CDR1 and CDR2: MDHEN and SYDVKM. The CDR3 DNA follows: TGTGCCAGCAGTTTCCCGGGACAGGGTCCAACTAATGAAAAACTGTTTTTT. Protein sequence: CASSFPGQGPTNEKLFF. The full variable domain, completed using reference TRBV28 and TRBJ1-4, is DVKVTQSSRYLVKRTGEKVFLECVQDMDHENMFWYRQDPGLGLRLIYFSYDVKMKEKGDIPEGYSVSREKKERFSLILESASTNQTSMYLCASSFPGQGPTNEKLFFGSGTQLSVL.

This chain links TRBV5-1 with TRBJ2-1; 7 bases are a match to TRBD2. The CDR3 is 18 amino acids. The germline V gene encodes CDR1 SGHRS and CDR2 YFSETQ. With 0 bases clipped from V and 0 bases from J, the junction kept 9 bases outside the gene matches. The CDR3 loop is CASSLGRAGGGSYNEQFF. For the CDR3, the DNA is TGCGCCAGCAGCTTGGGAAGGGCTGGGGGGGGCTCCTACAATGAGCAGTTCTTC. The variable domain in full, completed from reference TRBV5-1 and TRBJ2-1, reads KAGVTQTPRYLIKTRGQQVTLSCSPISGHRSVSWYQQTPGQGLQFLFEYFSETQRNKGNFPGRFSGRQFSNSRSEMNVSTLELGDSALYLCASSLGRAGGGSYNEQFFGPGTRLTVL.

V is TRBV6-5 and J is TRBJ2-1; 9 bases fit TRBD2. The CDR3 loop spans 15 amino acids. From germline, CDR1 is MNHEY and CDR2 SVGAGI. Trimming at V came to 6 bases and at J to 6 bases, leaving 9 bases not matched to a gene. CDR3 DNA sequence: TGTGCCAGCAGACTTGGGAGCGGGAGGATCAATGAGCAGTTCTTC. Amino acid sequence: CASRLGSGRINEQFF.

V gene TRBV5-1 combines with J gene TRBJ2-3; unclear D gene. Germline values: CDR1 SGHRS, CDR2 YFSETQ. The CDR3 consists of 14 residues. Trimming left V 4 bases short and J 2 bases short, with 11 bases between. This chain's CDR3 is CASSMPDNTDTQYF. In DNA, the CDR3 is TGCGCCAGCAGCATGCCCGACAACACAGATACGCAGTATTTT.

About this clone: The junction departs from germline at one end; a sequencing error may be responsible. The chain combines TRBV7-9 with TRBJ2-2, with 9 bases aligning to TRBD1. Germline V gives CDR1 SEHNR, CDR2 FQNEAQ (reference sequence). This CDR3 comprises 16 residues. The CDR3 region has the DNA TGTTCCAGCAGCTCCCCCCGGGACAGGGTGACCGGGGAGCTGTTTTTT. Encoded protein: CSSSSPRDRVTGELFF.

This chain uses TRBV7-6 with TRBJ2-1; tentative D call: TRBD1 (5 bases). Germline CDR1 reads SGHVS; CDR2 reads FNYEAQ. This CDR3 spans 12 amino acids. The V end was cut by 4 bases, the J end by 7 bases, with 8 bases between. CDR3 sequence (DNA): TGTGCCAGCAGCTGGGGCGAGAATGAGCAGTTCTTC. Its protein product is CASSWGENEQFF.

As regards this clone: The sample holds other DNA sequences that translate to the same CDR3. This chain connects TRBV19 to TRBJ2-1, with no clear D. This CDR3 region has 13 residues. Germline V CDR1 and CDR2: LNHDA, SQIVND (reference sequence). The V gene lost 5 bases and the J gene lost 4 bases, with 9 bases spanning the gap. For the CDR3, the DNA is TGTGCCAGTAGTCCAGGCCCTTACAATGAGCAGTTCTTC. Its protein is CASSPGPYNEQFF.

The gene calls are TRBV28 and TRBJ1-4; D is possibly TRBD1 (6 bases). CDR1 MDHEN and CDR2 SYDVKM come from the germline V gene. V shed 6 bases and J shed 10 bases, with 15 bases lying between them. The CDR3 length is 13 residues. Written as DNA, the CDR3 is TGTGCCAGCAGGGGACATCGGACTCCAAAACTGTTTTTT. It yields the protein CASRGHRTPKLFF.

As to this clone: Sequence at one end of the junction differs from germline and may be a read error. The chain uses TRBV27 and TRBJ1-2, with D possibly TRBD1 on 5 matching bases. Germline V gives CDR1 MNHEY, CDR2 SMNVEV (reference sequence). CDR3 length equals 12 residues. The CDR3 DNA is TGTGCCAGCAGTTTGCGGGGCTATGGCTGCACCTTC. It yields the protein CASSLRGYGCTF.

This clone has just a few counts. V is TRBV15 and J is TRBJ1-3; 7 bases are shared with TRBD1. The CDR3 loop spans 16 amino acids. With V trimmed by 5 bases and J by 4 bases, 11 bases remained unmatched. Germline CDR1 LNHNV, CDR2 YYDKDF (reference sequence). The CDR3 reads CATSGHIQGLGNTIYF. For the CDR3, the DNA is TGTGCCACCAGCGGGCACATACAGGGGTTGGGAAACACCATATATTTT.

This chain uses TRBV5-8 with TRBJ1-2; D uncertain. The germline V gene encodes CDR1 SGHTS and CDR2 YDEGEE. The germline V and J ends were trimmed by 0 bases and 1 base, with 10 bases remaining between them. This CDR3 is built from 15 residues. The CDR3 region has the DNA TGTGCCAGCAGCTTGGTCTGGGAGATTAACTATGGCTACACCTTC. Protein: CASSLVWEINYGYTF.

The gene calls are TRBV19 and TRBJ2-1; D unclear. The CDR3 covers 12 residues. V lost 3 bases and J 5 bases, leaving 5 bases between the germline ends. The V gene's germline CDR1 is LNHDA and CDR2 SQIVND (reference sequence). CDR3 in amino acids: CASSMGHNEQFF. DNA of the CDR3: TGTGCCAGTAGTATGGGCCACAATGAGCAGTTCTTC.